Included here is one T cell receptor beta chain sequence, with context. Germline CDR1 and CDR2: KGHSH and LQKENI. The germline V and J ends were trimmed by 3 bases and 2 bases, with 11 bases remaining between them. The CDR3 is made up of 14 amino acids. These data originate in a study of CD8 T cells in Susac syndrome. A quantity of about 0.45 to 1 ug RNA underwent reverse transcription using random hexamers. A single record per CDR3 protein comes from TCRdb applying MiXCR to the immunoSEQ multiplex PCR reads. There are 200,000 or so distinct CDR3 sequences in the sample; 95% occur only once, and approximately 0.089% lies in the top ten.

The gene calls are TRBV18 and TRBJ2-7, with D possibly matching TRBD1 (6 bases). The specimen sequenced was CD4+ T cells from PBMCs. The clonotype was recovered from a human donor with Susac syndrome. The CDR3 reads CASSPGDTTYEQYF. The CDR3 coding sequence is TGTGCCAGCTCACCGGGGGACACAACCTACGAGCAGTACTTC.